These 21 T cell receptor beta chains originate from one sample sequenced in a study of CXCR3-negative and CXCR3-positive naive CD8 T cells. TRB cDNA was prepared as libraries by UMI-labeled 5' RACE. From its re-call of the 5' RACE reads, TCRdb lists each CDR3 protein once, without DNA. The specimen's table records about 43,000 distinct CDR3 sequences. Sequencing was done on a sample of memory CD8+ T cells from blood. The origin of the receptors is a human donor in good health. Some clones in this sample may be carry-over from other donors' samples.

The chain recombines TRBV21-1 with TRBJ1-1. TRBV21-1 is labeled a pseudogene. This CDR3 comprises 13 residues. CDR3 amino acids: CASIECMNTEAFF.

This sequence joins TRBV9 and TRBJ2-2. Germline assignment: CDR1 SGDLS and CDR2 YYNGEE. The CDR3 loop spans 13 amino acids. CDR3 sequence: CASSPYQAGELFF.

J is TRBJ2-2 and V is TRBV20-1; TCRdb calls TRBD1, which cannot be checked without DNA. Per germline, CDR1 DFQATT and CDR2 SNEGSKA (reference sequence). The CDR3 totals 13 residues. CDR3 protein: CSALRGDTGELFF.

The chain couples TRBV6-2 or TRBV6-3 to TRBJ2-7. This CDR3 has 11 residues. CDR1 and CDR2 (germline): MNHEY, SVGEGT. The CDR3 here is CASSWTYEQYF.

The chain has TRBV15 and TRBJ2-7; TCRdb selects TRBD1, and the lack of DNA leaves this call unchecked. Looked up from germline, CDR1 is LNHNV and CDR2 is YYDKDF (reference sequence). The CDR3 is 19 residues long. CDR3 in amino acids: CATSSEPLLGTANPYEQYF. Combining the CDR3 with reference TRBV15 and TRBJ2-7 gives the whole variable domain DAMVIQNPRYQVTQFGKPVTLSCSQTLNHNVMYWYQQKSSQAPKLLFHYYDKDFNNEADTPDNFQSRRPNTSFCFLDIRSPGLGDTAMYLCATSSEPLLGTANPYEQYFGPGTRLTVT.

The chain recombines TRBV2 with TRBJ2-2. Germline lookup yields CDR1 SNHLY and CDR2 FYNNEI. This CDR3 contains 12 residues. This CDR3 reads CASMGMSGELFF.

The V gene is TRBV11-2, the J gene TRBJ2-5; the D call from TCRdb, TRBD1, cannot be confirmed without DNA. The germline gives CDR1 SGHAT, CDR2 FQNNGV. The CDR3 has 16 amino acids. This CDR3 is CASSYRDSFTQETQYF.

V usage is TRBV24-1 and J usage is TRBJ2-5; TCRdb returns TRBD1, unconfirmable since there is no DNA. Germline loops: CDR1 KGHDR, CDR2 SFDVKD. The CDR3 runs to 16 residues. CDR3 sequence reads: CATSDYGQGARETQYF.

V is TRBV7-6 and J is TRBJ2-1; checking the TCRdb D call of TRBD1 is not possible without DNA. From germline, CDR1 is SGHVS and CDR2 FNYEAQ. This CDR3 has 14 residues. CDR3 protein: CASSLEGGPNKQFF. Complete variable domain (other parts from reference TRBV7-6 and TRBJ2-1): GAGVSQSPRYKVTKRGQDVALRCDPISGHVSLYWYRQALGQGPEFLTYFNYEAQQDKSGLPNDRFSAERPEGSISTLTIQRTEQRDSAMYRCASSLEGGPNKQFFGPGTRLTVL.

The V gene is TRBV7-8, the J gene TRBJ2-1; as DNA is missing, the TRBD2 call by TCRdb cannot be tested. Germline CDR1 reads SGHVS; CDR2 reads FQNEAQ. This CDR3 spans 16 amino acids. CDR3 in amino acids: CASSIAPAGGLDEQFF.

V is TRBV5-1 and J is TRBJ2-7. Germline assignment: CDR1 SGHRS and CDR2 YFSETQ. The CDR3 sequence is 13 residues long. This CDR3 reads CASSSHMANYKYF.

CDR3 sequence: CASSELAGQDTQYF. This chain joins TRBV2 and TRBJ2-3. The CDR3 has 14 residues. Germline CDR1 and CDR2: SNHLY and FYNNEI.

This CDR3 is CASSFGLAGTGELFF. The V gene is TRBV12-3 or TRBV12-4, the J gene TRBJ2-2; TCRdb outputs TRBD2, but without DNA this stays unchecked. This CDR3 is built from 15 residues.

The rearrangement uses TRBV4-3 and TRBJ2-2; TCRdb reports TRBD2, a call that lacks DNA to check it against. Germline V gene sequence: CDR1 LGHNA, CDR2 YSLEER. The CDR3 contains 19 residues. CDR3 in amino acids: CASSQDPGLAGYHTGELFF.

The rearrangement links TRBV4-3 to TRBJ2-4. The CDR3 is made up of 16 amino acids. In germline, CDR1 is LGHNA, CDR2 YSLEER. This CDR3 reads CASSQEWELAKNIQYF.

The chain carries TRBV7-9 and TRBJ1-2; TCRdb's assignment of TRBD1 cannot be checked, as there is no DNA. This CDR3 region has 13 residues. Germline values: CDR1 SEHNR, CDR2 FQNEAQ (reference sequence). The CDR3 reads CASSLPGEYGYTF.

The chain links TRBV7-9 to TRBJ1-1. The CDR3 is 15 residues long. Per the germline V gene, CDR1 is SEHNR and CDR2 is FQNEAQ (reference sequence). This CDR3 reads CASSLGQQSWTEAFF.

The CDR3 sequence is CSVVDPPSGANVLTF. The chain links TRBV29-1 to TRBJ2-6; no DNA is available, so the TRBD2 call from TCRdb remains unchecked. In germline, CDR1 is SQVTM, CDR2 ANQGSEA. There are 15 residues in the CDR3. Based on the CDR3 plus reference TRBV29-1 and TRBJ2-6, the full variable domain is SAVISQKPSRDICQRGTSLTIQCQVDSQVTMMFWYRQQPGQSLTLIATANQGSEATYESGFVIDKFPISRPNLTFSTLTVSNMSPEDSSIYLCSVVDPPSGANVLTFGAGSRLTVL.

The CDR3 protein is CASSQDSGLDTQYF. The chain carries TRBV4-3 and TRBJ2-3. This CDR3 comprises 14 residues. The germline V gene has CDR1 LGHNA and CDR2 YSLEER.

The chain recombines TRBV14 with TRBJ2-2; TCRdb selects TRBD1, and the lack of DNA leaves this call unchecked. CDR3 length: 16 amino acids. Germline V gene data show CDR1 as SGHDN and CDR2 as FVKESK. CDR3 sequence reads: CASSHVDREVTGELFF.

The J gene is TRBJ2-5, the V gene TRBV15; TCRdb gives TRBD1 as the D gene, but with no DNA this cannot be confirmed. Germline CDR1 and CDR2: LNHNV and YYDKDF (reference sequence). The CDR3 loop spans 15 amino acids. CDR3 sequence: CATSGRGQTKETQYF.